This T cell receptor beta chain was captured in a study of blood T cell repertoires in COVID-19. About the research overall: The samples span acute and convalescent COVID-19 from the United States, Italy and Spain.

TCRdb's table, derived via immunoSEQ multiplex PCR, lists solely in-frame clones and lacks some. Here the sample spans roughly 310,000 clones, over 75% being singletons. Trimming cost V 4 bases and J 3 bases; bases outside gene matches: 7. CDR3 length equals 16 residues. CDR1 and CDR2 (germline): SEHNR, FQNEAQ (reference sequence). The chain links TRBV7-9 to TRBJ2-7; 12 bases match TRBD2. This receptor was taken from a woman aged 45-60 years with active or convalescent COVID-19. Sequencing was carried out using peripheral blood. The CDR3 spells CASSSLLAGGLYEQYF. CDR3 nucleotides: TGTGCCAGCAGCTCGCTACTAGCGGGAGGTCTCTACGAGCAGTACTTC.